Shown below are 4 T cell receptor beta chains from a single sample sequenced in a study of human T cells and chemical hapten exposure. MiXCR was run by TCRdb on the RACE reads, yielding one entry per CDR3 protein. The sample consists of over 70,000 distinct CDR3 sequences, 9.5% to 13% of them appearing once. Regarding time point: patch test 2, 6 weeks after DPC sensitization. Treatment meaning: therapeutic diphenylcyclopropenone sensitization with weekly scalp DPC. This specimen was whole blood, taken in connection with sensitization to the hapten diphenylcyclopropenone (DPC). These receptor sequences come from a man aged 18 to 30 with alopecia areata. Some clones in this sample may be carry-over from other donors' samples.

This clonotype was counted at least ten times. The V gene is TRBV5-4, the J gene TRBJ1-2, with TRBD1 matching over 7 bases. Looked up from germline, CDR1 is SGHNT and CDR2 is YYREEE (reference sequence). Unmatched junction bases numbered 9, after V lost 6 bases and J lost 7 bases. This CDR3 spans 13 amino acids. CDR3 region: CASTPRDSAGYTF. CDR3 bases: TGTGCCAGCACTCCTCGGGACAGTGCTGGCTACACCTTC.

This clonotype has only a few counts. The chain combines TRBV6-1 with TRBJ1-2; possible D gene TRBD1, 5 bases. Germline lookup yields CDR1 MNHNS and CDR2 SASEGT. Trimming removed 5 bases at V and 8 bases at J, with 15 bases between. The CDR3 totals 13 residues. CDR3 in DNA: TGTGCCAGCAGTCAGAAAGAGACAGCCGGCTACACCTTC. This sequence encodes CASSQKETAGYTF.

The CDR3, as DNA: TGTGCCAGCAGCCAAGGGACAGCCTATGGCTACACCTTC. Translation gives CASSQGTAYGYTF. This chain links TRBV4-2 with TRBJ1-2, with a tentative D call TRBD1 (6 bases). Germline CDR1 is LGHNA and CDR2 is YNFKEQ. V was shortened by 1 base and J by 4 bases, with 7 bases between the two germline ends. The CDR3 totals 13 residues.

This chain connects TRBV4-3 to TRBJ1-1; D may be TRBD1 (6 bases). This CDR3 has 13 amino acids. Germline CDR1 LGHNA, CDR2 YSLEER. V was trimmed by 4 bases and J by 5 bases, leaving 11 bases between them. DNA of the CDR3: TGCGCCAGCAGCCGGACCAGGGGTACTGAAGCTTTCTTT. Protein sequence: CASSRTRGTEAFF.